Following are 16 T cell receptor beta chains from one sample sequenced in a study of response to subunit inactivated influenza vaccine. One entry per CDR3 protein results from TCRdb running MiXCR on the RT-PCR reads. The repertoire holds approximately 530,000 distinct CDR3 sequences, roughly 13% seen once, with around 12% in the top ten. The sequencing here drew on PBMCs from blood, taken roughly 48 days after vaccination. The receptors derive from a man aged 50-59 years who received an inactivated influenza vaccine.

This clonotype was found a few times. The genes are TRBV20-1 and TRBJ2-7; 10 nucleotides line up with TRBD1. Germline V CDR1 and CDR2: DFQATT, SNEGSKA (reference sequence). The junction had 7 bases not matched to a gene; V was cut back by 5 bases and J by 6 bases. This CDR3 is 13 amino acids long. CDR3 amino acids: CSAFRDRGFEQYF. The CDR3 DNA sequence: TGCAGTGCTTTCCGGGACAGGGGATTCGAGCAGTACTTC.

In its sample, this clonotype was seen a few times. The chain recombines TRBV12-3 or TRBV12-4 with TRBJ2-2; 10 positions match TRBD1. The CDR3 loop spans 15 amino acids. V shed 6 bases and J 7 bases; nucleotides not matched to a gene: 8. CDR3 amino acids: CASRYRQGASGELFF. The CDR3 bases are TGTGCCAGCAGATACCGACAGGGGGCCAGCGGGGAGCTGTTTTTT.

This clonotype has more than one count but fewer than ten. The gene calls are TRBV12-3 or TRBV12-4 and TRBJ1-2; 8 nucleotides match TRBD1. With 5 bases clipped from V and 9 bases from J, the junction kept 2 bases outside the gene matches. The CDR3 has 11 residues. CDR3: CASSRTGSYTF. The CDR3 region has the DNA TGTGCCAGCAGTCGGACAGGGAGCTACACCTTC.

V gene TRBV27 combines with J gene TRBJ2-7; 7 bases fit TRBD2. The CDR3 runs to 14 residues. V lost 5 bases, J lost 3 bases, and 7 bases stayed unmatched. CDR1 is MNHEY, CDR2 SMNVEV, per germline (reference sequence). The DNA of the CDR3 is TGTGCCAGCAGTAGGGTTTCGGGAGGCTACGAGCAGTACTTC. Translated: CASSRVSGGYEQYF.

This clonotype was seen ten or more times. This rearrangement joins TRBV12-3 or TRBV12-4 to TRBJ2-7; tentative D call: TRBD2 (5 bases). The CDR3 runs to 14 residues. Trimming took off 1 base at V and 6 bases at J, with 13 bases between the two ends. The CDR3 sequence is CASSLGGPLGEQYF. The CDR3 DNA is TGTGCCAGCAGTTTAGGCGGGCCGTTGGGCGAGCAGTACTTC.

The rearrangement uses TRBV7-8 and TRBJ2-1, with TRBD1 identical over 9 bases. In germline, CDR1 is SGHVS, CDR2 FQNEAQ. Unmatched junction bases numbered 9, after V lost 5 bases and J lost 4 bases. The CDR3 consists of 16 residues. CDR3 in DNA: TGTGCCAGCAGCCCAAGAAGGGACAGGGTGTACAATGAGCAGTTCTTC. As protein: CASSPRRDRVYNEQFF. Full variable domain (remainder filled in from reference TRBV7-8 and TRBJ2-1): GAGVSQSPRYKVAKRGQDVALRCDPISGHVSLFWYQQALGQGPEFLTYFQNEAQLDKSGLPSDRFFAERPEGSVSTLKIQRTQQEDSAVYLCASSPRRDRVYNEQFFGPGTRLTVL.

This clonotype was counted between two and nine times. CDR3 coding DNA: TGTGCCAGCTCACCAAGGACAGGGAAGGTCGAGCAGTACTTC. Protein sequence: CASSPRTGKVEQYF. J is TRBJ2-7 and V is TRBV18; 8 nucleotides agree with TRBD1. This CDR3 is built from 14 residues. Unmatched junction bases numbered 6, after V lost 2 bases and J lost 6 bases. In germline, CDR1 is KGHSH, CDR2 LQKENI.

V is TRBV7-2 and J is TRBJ2-3; D assignment may be TRBD1 or TRBD2 (5 bases each). The CDR3 contains 15 residues. CDR1 is SGHTA, CDR2 FQGNSA, per germline. V dropped 5 bases and J dropped 1 base, with 13 bases sitting between them. This chain's CDR3 is CASSQGVTGTDTQYF. In nucleotides, the CDR3 is TGTGCCAGCAGCCAGGGAGTGACTGGCACAGATACGCAGTATTTT. The whole variable domain, filled in from reference TRBV7-2 and TRBJ2-3, reads GAGVSQSPSNKVTEKGKDVELRCDPISGHTALYWYRQSLGQGLEFLIYFQGNSAPDKSGLPSDRFSAERTGGSVSTLTIQRTQQEDSAVYLCASSQGVTGTDTQYFGPGTRLTVL.

The rearrangement links TRBV28 to TRBJ1-2; D is unclear. Germline-derived CDR1 and CDR2 are MDHEN and SYDVKM. The germline V and J ends were trimmed by 6 bases and 0 bases, with 14 bases remaining between them. This CDR3 is 15 amino acids long. The CDR3 DNA is TGTGCCAGCAGCACAATACCGGTGGCTAACTATGGCTACACCTTC. This gives the protein CASSTIPVANYGYTF.

In this sample, this clonotype turned up a few times. The chain carries TRBV29-1 and TRBJ2-5; 13 positions match TRBD2. V trimming: 6 bases; J trimming: 5 bases; junction bases outside the gene matches: 9. The germline V gene has CDR1 SQVTM and CDR2 ANQGSEA. This CDR3 has 15 residues. The CDR3: CSVPLTSGGGETQYF. The CDR3 nucleotides are TGCAGCGTCCCCCTCACTAGCGGGGGGGGTGAGACCCAGTACTTC.

The table lists this clonotype with many counts. The chain joins TRBV7-2 to TRBJ1-2, with D perhaps TRBD1 (5 bases). Trimming cost V 2 bases and J 9 bases, with 16 bases left between them. Germline V gene lookup returns CDR1 SGHTA and CDR2 FQGNSA. The CDR3 sequence is 14 residues long. CDR3: CASSLSEGSYRYTF. CDR3 nucleotide sequence: TGTGCCAGCAGCTTATCCGAGGGGTCCTACCGCTACACCTTC.

This clonotype was seen a few times. The J gene is TRBJ2-1, the V gene TRBV7-9; the match to TRBD2 covers 11 bases. V was pared by 3 bases and J by 7 bases, with 11 bases of the junction left unmatched. The CDR3 has 17 amino acids. CDR1 is SEHNR and CDR2 is FQNEAQ in the germline V gene (reference sequence). The CDR3 region is CASSLRGLAERRNEQFF. DNA for the CDR3: TGTGCCAGCAGCTTGAGGGGACTAGCGGAGCGCAGGAATGAGCAGTTCTTC.

The table lists this clonotype with a few counts. The chain carries TRBV12-3 or TRBV12-4 and TRBJ2-5, with D perhaps matching TRBD1 (6 bases). The CDR3 has 15 residues. V was pared by 2 bases and J by 4 bases, with 14 bases between. The CDR3: CASSLLTGWGETQYF. The CDR3 DNA is TGTGCCAGCAGTTTACTCACAGGGTGGGGAGAGACCCAGTACTTC.

This clonotype was seen a handful of times. The V and J genes are TRBV20-1 and TRBJ2-1, with 10 bases matching TRBD2. Losses at the gene ends were 4 bases for V and 4 bases for J; bases not matched to a gene: 7. The CDR3 consists of 15 residues. CDR1 is DFQATT, CDR2 SNEGSKA, per germline (reference sequence). As DNA, the CDR3 is TGCAGTGCTAAGTGGGCTAGCGGGGGTTACAATGAGCAGTTCTTC. It yields the protein CSAKWASGGYNEQFF.

The chain carries TRBV12-3 or TRBV12-4 and TRBJ2-3; D ambiguous. Trimming took off 5 bases at V and 8 bases at J, with 11 bases between the two ends. The CDR3 consists of 12 residues. CDR3: CASSRSFVTQYF. Here the CDR3 DNA reads TGTGCCAGCAGTCGTAGTTTTGTTACGCAGTATTTT.

This clonotype appeared a few times. The chain links TRBV5-1 to TRBJ1-1; the D gene is possibly TRBD1 (5 bases). This CDR3 is built from 13 residues. Trimming removed 3 bases at V and 4 bases at J, with 10 bases between. Germline loops: CDR1 SGHRS, CDR2 YFSETQ. The CDR3 nucleotides read TGCGCCAGCAGCTGGCTGCAGGGCACTGAAGCTTTCTTT. Translation: CASSWLQGTEAFF.